This entry concerns a single T cell receptor (beta chain). As yet, its antigen is unknown. The study ran its PCR with 60 Vbeta and 13 Jbeta primers. Data came from immunoSEQ multiplex PCR; TCRdb stores just in-frame clones and leaves some out. The top ten hold approximately 2.4% of the sample, which has under 200,000 clones, approximately 77% seen once. This sample is part of a study of cytomegalovirus exposure and HLA in healthy donors. Overall study results and limits: Altogether, 160 or so TCR beta chains were recorded as cytomegalovirus-associated. Trimming of TCR beta V- and J-genes showed a link, identified in a later analysis, to a missense DCLRE1C variant.

At collection, donors were nominally healthy, but unrecorded immune exposures were probable. The V gene end was trimmed by 2 bases and the J gene end by 4 bases; junction bases not matched to a gene: 6. CDR1 MGHRA and CDR2 YSYEKL come from the germline V gene. CDR3 length equals 15 residues. The TCR comes from a female donor in good health and CMV-seronegative. The chain joins TRBV4-1 to TRBJ2-7; 9 nucleotides line up with TRBD2. Sequencing was performed on PBMCs. The CDR3 is CASSQTGTSTYEQYF. The CDR3 DNA is TGCGCCAGCAGCCAAACCGGGACTAGCACTTACGAGCAGTACTTC.